This T cell receptor (beta chain) was captured by sequencing in a study of CD8 T cells in Susac syndrome. For the study at large: The Susac syndrome patients were therapy-naive, on corticosteroids, or on intravenous immunoglobulin alone at blood draw.

RNA was extracted with the RNeasy kit, and a quantity of about 0.45 to 1 ug was reverse transcribed using random hexamers. TCRdb passed the immunoSEQ multiplex PCR reads through MiXCR, listing each CDR3 protein once. The sample consists of 150,000 to 160,000 distinct CDR3 sequences, approximately 95% of them appearing once. A word on this clonotype: Antigen: not known.

Study-wide points: Clonal expansion was missing from Susac syndrome CD4+ T cell repertoires.

Germline loops: CDR1 SGHNT, CDR2 YYREEE (reference sequence). The CDR3 covers 14 residues. Trimming stripped 0 bases from V and 5 bases from J, with 8 bases between. This TCR derives from a human donor with Susac syndrome. Specimen: CD4+ T cells from PBMCs. The rearrangement links TRBV5-4 to TRBJ2-2, with a possible D match to TRBD2 (6 bases). The CDR3, as DNA: TGTGCCAGCAGCTTGGGGGGGAGGACCGGGGAGCTGTTTTTT. This gives the protein CASSLGGRTGELFF.